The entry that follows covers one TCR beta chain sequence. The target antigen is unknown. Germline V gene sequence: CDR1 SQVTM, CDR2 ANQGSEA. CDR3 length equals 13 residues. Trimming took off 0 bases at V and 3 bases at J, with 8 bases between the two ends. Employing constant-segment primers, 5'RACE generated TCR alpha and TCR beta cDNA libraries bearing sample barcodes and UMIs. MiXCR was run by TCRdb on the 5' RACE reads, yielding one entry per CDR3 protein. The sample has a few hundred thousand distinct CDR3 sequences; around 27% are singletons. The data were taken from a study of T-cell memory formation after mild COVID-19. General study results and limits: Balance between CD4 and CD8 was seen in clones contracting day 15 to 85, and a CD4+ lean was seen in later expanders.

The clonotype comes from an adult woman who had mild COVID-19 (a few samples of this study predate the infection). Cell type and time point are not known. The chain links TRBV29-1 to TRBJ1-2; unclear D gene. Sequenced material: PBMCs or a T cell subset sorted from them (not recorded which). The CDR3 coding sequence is TGCAGCGTTGAAGATCGCCGGCACTATGGCTACACCTTC. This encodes CSVEDRRHYGYTF.